This TCR beta chain is from a study of T cells after yellow fever vaccination. As to this clonotype: The antigen is undetermined.

From the 5' RACE reads, TCRdb called clonotypes with MiXCR, one entry per CDR3 protein. Of some 550,000 distinct CDR3 sequences listed, less than 20% were seen once; the top ten hold roughly an eighth. The ends were cut back, 3 bases at V and 4 bases at J, with 7 bases in the middle. This CDR3 comprises 13 residues. Overall study findings and caveats: Clonotype sharing between CD4 and CD8 compartments was small.

Sequencing used PBMCs, obtained 15 days after the yellow fever booster vaccination. The chain has TRBV12-3 or TRBV12-4 and TRBJ1-3; unclear D gene. The sequence was obtained from a man aged 30-40 years who received the YFV17D yellow fever vaccine. CDR3 loop: CASSLAWGNTIYF. The CDR3, as DNA: TGTGCCAGCAGTTTGGCCTGGGGAAACACCATATATTTT.